Listed below are T cell receptor beta chains from one sample, sequenced in a study of T cell repertoires in aging, cancer and after chemotherapy. One entry per CDR3 protein, called by TCRdb with MiXCR from the multiplex PCR reads. The data show approximately 9,700 distinct CDR3 sequences, around 40% seen once. Sequenced material: blood. The source is a human donor in good health. Both conserved end residues are part of each CDR3. The D gene is left open where the match is weak. A row's size may be missing; if present it is once, few, many or a size class.

d_call: NA; clone_size: few; v_call: TRBV5-4; j_call: TRBJ2-2; cdr3_aa: CASSLSIWRQNSTGELFF; cdr3_nt: TGTGCCAGCAGCTTGTCAATCTGGCGACAGAACTCAACCGGGGAGCTGTTTTTT
d_call: NA; clone_size: NA; v_call: TRBV5-1; j_call: TRBJ2-7; cdr3_aa: CASSLEIYREQYF; cdr3_nt: TGCGCCAGCAGCTTGGAGATCTACCGGGAGCAGTACTTC
d_call: NA; clone_size: NA; v_call: TRBV5-1; j_call: TRBJ2-7; cdr3_aa: CASSWGGASSYEQYF; cdr3_nt: TGCGCCAGCAGCTGGGGCGGCGCATCCTCCTACGAGCAGTACTTC
d_call: NA; clone_size: once; v_call: TRBV7-9; j_call: TRBJ1-2; cdr3_aa: CASSLSSKGTYGYTF; cdr3_nt: TGTGCCAGCAGCTTATCGTCTAAGGGGACCTATGGCTACACCTTC
d_call: NA; clone_size: NA; v_call: TRBV15; j_call: TRBJ1-5; cdr3_aa: CATSAIEGQPQHF; cdr3_nt: TGTGCCACCAGCGCTATTGAGGGGCAGCCCCAGCATTTT
d_call: NA; clone_size: NA; v_call: TRBV29-1; j_call: TRBJ2-1; cdr3_aa: CSGGVSSYNEQFF; cdr3_nt: TGCAGCGGGGGGGTGAGCTCCTACAATGAGCAGTTCTTC
d_call: TRBD2; clone_size: NA; v_call: TRBV20-1; j_call: TRBJ2-5; cdr3_aa: CSARSPGTSYETQYF; cdr3_nt: TGCAGTGCTAGAAGTCCCGGGACTAGCTACGAGACCCAGTACTTC
d_call: NA; clone_size: medium-sized; v_call: TRBV29-1; j_call: TRBJ2-1; cdr3_aa: CSVVQGSWNEQFF; cdr3_nt: TGCAGCGTTGTTCAGGGGTCCTGGAATGAGCAGTTCTTC
d_call: NA; clone_size: NA; v_call: TRBV27; j_call: TRBJ1-1; cdr3_aa: CARGAGEPNEAFF; cdr3_nt: TGTGCCCGCGGGGCAGGGGAACCGAATGAAGCTTTCTTT
d_call: NA; clone_size: NA; v_call: TRBV5-4; j_call: TRBJ2-7; cdr3_aa: CASSLVGNLYEQYF; cdr3_nt: TGTGCCAGCAGCTTGGTAGGGAACCTCTACGAGCAGTACTTC
d_call: NA; clone_size: few; v_call: TRBV12-3/TRBV12-4; j_call: TRBJ2-5; cdr3_aa: CASRGGRFRTQYF; cdr3_nt: TGTGCCAGCAGGGGGGGGCGGTTCCGGACCCAGTACTTC